This TCR beta chain was retrieved from a study of cytomegalovirus exposure and HLA in healthy donors. Study-wide results and limits: Confirmation in vitro established that a few CMV-associated chains were specific for CMV antigens.

This PCR relied on a set of 60 Vbeta primers and 13 Jbeta primers. The repertoire was sequenced with immunoSEQ multiplex PCR; TCRdb's copy has only in-frame clones and lacks some. Among about 160,000 clones listed, around 78% were seen once. The germline CDR1 and CDR2 sequences are SQVTM and ANQGSEA. The CDR3 spans 17 residues. V shed 2 bases, J shed 2 bases, and the junction held 9 bases outside the gene matches. Turning to this clone: Its cognate antigen is unknown.

This clonotype was obtained from a middle-aged man in good health and CMV-seronegative. This rearrangement joins TRBV29-1 to TRBJ1-2; TRBD1 matches 12 bases. Source material: PBMCs. The CDR3 DNA follows: TGCAGCGTTGAACTAATCCGGGACAGGGGGCAGAACTATGGCTACACCTTC. As protein: CSVELIRDRGQNYGYTF.